The 27 T cell receptor beta chains given below trace back to one sample, sequenced in a study of T cell repertoires in cytomegalovirus infection (dated 2019 in TCRdb). These reads were obtained on an Illumina HiSeq 1500. Using fastp at Q25 and MiXCR, TCRdb reprocessed the public reads and kept productive beta chains. Every CDR3 protein is listed once, alongside the most common genes and DNA of its rows. Recorded for this sample are 630,000 or so distinct CDR3 sequences; approximately 24% of them occurred a single time. The top ten hold roughly 8% of the sample. The sequencing input was CD8+ T cells from PBMCs. These receptors all stem from a human donor in good health (CMV status not recorded). Some clones in this sample may be carry-over from other donors' samples.

This clonotype showed up many times. The chain employs TRBV7-2 and TRBJ2-5; perhaps TRBD2 as D (5 bases). Germline V CDR1 and CDR2: SGHTA, FQGNSA. The CDR3 extends over 12 amino acids. The V gene lost 4 bases and the J gene lost 5 bases, with 8 bases spanning the gap. CDR3 DNA: TGTGCCAGCAGCTCTTGGGAGGAGACCCAGTACTTC. It yields the protein CASSSWEETQYF.

This sequence joins TRBV20-1 and TRBJ2-7; 7 nucleotides agree with TRBD1. This CDR3 comprises 13 residues. The ends lost 5 bases at V and 3 bases at J; junction bases unmatched: 7. CDR1 is DFQATT and CDR2 is SNEGSKA in the germline V gene (reference sequence). The DNA for the CDR3 is TGCAGTGCTTCTCTCCACAGGGGCTACGAGCAGTACTTC. Its protein is CSASLHRGYEQYF.

This clonotype was detected ten times or more. V and J are TRBV28 and TRBJ2-3; D might be TRBD1 or TRBD2, each matching 5 bases. Trimming took off 2 bases at V and 6 bases at J, with 27 bases between the two ends. CDR1 is MDHEN and CDR2 is SYDVKM in the germline V gene. There are 19 residues in the CDR3. The CDR3 protein is CASSLLLQSGALTRDTQYF. The CDR3 DNA follows: TGTGCCAGCAGTTTACTTCTCCAATCTGGGGCGCTTACTAGGGATACGCAGTATTTT.

This clonotype occurred a few times. J is TRBJ1-2 and V is TRBV20-1; D call uncertain. Trimming shortened V by 6 bases and J by 9 bases, and 17 bases separated the two germline ends. This CDR3 contains 12 residues. Germline CDR1 DFQATT, CDR2 SNEGSKA (reference sequence). As DNA, the CDR3 is TGCAGTGCCCCTCCAACTGCCCGTAGCTACACCTTC. Its protein product is CSAPPTARSYTF.

This clonotype was observed a few times. This chain connects TRBV7-6 to TRBJ1-2, with 8 bases aligning to TRBD1. V shed 5 bases, J shed 9 bases, and the junction held 5 bases outside the gene matches. Germline values: CDR1 SGHVS, CDR2 FNYEAQ. The CDR3 is 12 residues long. Here the CDR3 reads CASSPDRGSYTF. The CDR3 bases are TGTGCCAGCAGCCCCGACAGGGGTAGCTACACCTTC.

The chain couples TRBV18 to TRBJ1-1, with 9 bases fitting TRBD1. This CDR3 is built from 14 residues. Trimming cost V 6 bases and J 3 bases; bases outside gene matches: 5. Germline V gene lookup returns CDR1 KGHSH and CDR2 LQKENI. In nucleotides, the CDR3 is TGTGCCAGCTCTCCGACAGGGGGGCACACTGAAGCTTTCTTT. It yields the protein CASSPTGGHTEAFF.

At least ten counts were recorded for this clonotype. The chain has TRBV7-2 and TRBJ1-2; unclear D gene. Per germline, CDR1 SGHTA and CDR2 FQGNSA. The CDR3 sequence is 14 residues long. Trimming removed 3 bases from V and 4 bases from J, with 12 bases in between. The CDR3 region has the DNA TGTGCCAGCAGCTTCGGAGACTCACGCTATGGCTACACCTTC. Amino acids: CASSFGDSRYGYTF. Full variable domain (rest looked up from reference TRBV7-2 and TRBJ1-2): GAGVSQSPSNKVTEKGKDVELRCDPISGHTALYWYRQSLGQGLEFLIYFQGNSAPDKSGLPSDRFSAERTGGSVSTLTIQRTQQEDSAVYLCASSFGDSRYGYTFGSGTRLTVV.

This clonotype was recorded a few times. The V gene is TRBV7-9, the J gene TRBJ2-3; TRBD2 matches 10 bases. The CDR3 runs to 16 residues. Germline CDR1 and CDR2: SEHNR and FQNEAQ (reference sequence). The ends lost 5 bases at V and 2 bases at J; junction bases unmatched: 7. CDR3 protein: CASSRLAGDITDTQYF. The CDR3 DNA follows: TGTGCCAGCAGCCGTCTAGCGGGGGACATCACAGATACGCAGTATTTT.

In this sample, this clonotype turned up a few times. Sequence at one end of the junction differs from germline and may be a read error. This rearrangement joins TRBV19 to TRBJ2-3; 8 nucleotides agree with TRBD2. The germline V gene encodes CDR1 LNHDA and CDR2 SQIVND (reference sequence). This CDR3 is built from 15 residues. CDR3: CARSIERGSTDTQYF. As DNA, the CDR3 is TGTGCCAGAAGTATCGAGCGGGGGTCCACAGATACGCAGTATTTT. Looking up the rest from reference TRBV19 and TRBJ2-3 gives the full variable domain: DGGITQSPKYLFRKEGQNVTLSCEQNLNHDAMYWYRQDPGQGLRLIYYSQIVNDFQKGDIAEGYSVSREKKESFPLTVTSAQKNPTAFYLCARSIERGSTDTQYFGPGTRLTVL.

The chain has TRBV10-3 and TRBJ2-7, with 7 bases matching TRBD1. Trimming removed 2 bases from V and 2 bases from J; junction bases left unmatched: 9. The CDR3 is 16 amino acids. Germline-derived CDR1 and CDR2 are ENHRY and SYGVKD. CDR3 bases: TGTGCCATCAGTGAGCCGGCTGGGCAGGGGGCCTACGAGCAGTACTTC. Translated, it gives CAISEPAGQGAYEQYF.

This clonotype came up many times. The chain links TRBV7-2 to TRBJ1-1; D not certain. Trimming cost V 5 bases and J 1 base, with 8 bases left between them. This CDR3 has 13 amino acids. Germline V gene data show CDR1 as SGHTA and CDR2 as FQGNSA. CDR3 sequence: CASSLFWNTEAFF. Written as DNA, the CDR3 is TGTGCCAGCAGCCTTTTCTGGAACACTGAAGCTTTCTTT.

This rearrangement joins TRBV20-1 to TRBJ2-3, with 11 bases fitting TRBD2. The germline CDR1 and CDR2 sequences are DFQATT and SNEGSKA (reference sequence). There are 16 residues in the CDR3. V trimming: 3 bases; J trimming: 1 base; junction bases outside the gene matches: 6. The CDR3 DNA reads as TGCAGTGCTAGTGACTCTAGCGGGGGGCGCACAGATACGCAGTATTTT. Amino acid sequence: CSASDSSGGRTDTQYF.

This clonotype was counted a few times. This chain connects TRBV2 to TRBJ2-6; no clear D. Germline values: CDR1 SNHLY, CDR2 FYNNEI. The CDR3 is 16 amino acids. Trimming took off 5 bases at V and 1 base at J, with 12 bases between the two ends. The CDR3 bases are TGTGCCAGCAGTATATACAGAGATTCTGGGGCCAACGTCCTGACTTTC. The encoded protein is CASSIYRDSGANVLTF.

This clonotype was detected a few times. The rearrangement joins TRBV19 to TRBJ1-2, with a tentative D call TRBD1 (5 bases). The V gene lost 2 bases and the J gene lost 4 bases, with 14 bases spanning the gap. The CDR3 extends over 15 amino acids. Germline lookup yields CDR1 LNHDA and CDR2 SQIVND (reference sequence). CDR3 coding DNA: TGTGCCAGTAGTATACTTCAGGGAATAATCTATGGCTACACCTTC. Translated, it gives CASSILQGIIYGYTF. Based on the CDR3 plus reference TRBV19 and TRBJ1-2, the full variable domain is DGGITQSPKYLFRKEGQNVTLSCEQNLNHDAMYWYRQDPGQGLRLIYYSQIVNDFQKGDIAEGYSVSREKKESFPLTVTSAQKNPTAFYLCASSILQGIIYGYTFGSGTRLTVV.

The rearrangement joins TRBV6-5 to TRBJ1-6; D may be TRBD1 (5 bases). This CDR3 contains 16 residues. The germline gives CDR1 MNHEY, CDR2 SVGAGI. The V and J ends lost 5 bases and 5 bases respectively, with 16 bases between them. CDR3 loop: CASSPLPAGNNSPLHF. The CDR3 DNA sequence: TGTGCCAGCAGTCCCCTCCCGGCAGGGAATAATTCACCCCTCCACTTT.

Ten or more counts support this clonotype. The chain recombines TRBV6-1 with TRBJ1-1; D may be TRBD1 (6 bases). The ends were cut back, 3 bases at V and 3 bases at J, with 8 bases in the middle. The CDR3 covers 13 residues. The germline V gene encodes CDR1 MNHNS and CDR2 SASEGT. The CDR3 DNA reads as TGTGCCAGCAGTGAGGACAGTGACACTGAAGCTTTCTTT. Its protein product is CASSEDSDTEAFF.

In this sample, this clonotype turned up a few times. The chain combines TRBV24-1 with TRBJ1-1; D unresolved. Deletions cut 0 bases from V and 9 bases from J, with 7 bases between. The CDR3 contains 12 residues. Germline assignment: CDR1 KGHDR and CDR2 SFDVKD. The CDR3 here is CATSDLAGKAFF. The CDR3 bases are TGTGCCACCAGTGATTTGGCGGGTAAAGCTTTCTTT.

The chain links TRBV28 to TRBJ1-4; 8 bases agree with TRBD1. The CDR3 runs to 18 residues. J was trimmed by 3 bases and V by 3 bases; bases with no gene match: 12. Germline CDR1 reads MDHEN; CDR2 reads SYDVKM. In DNA, the CDR3 is TGTGCCAGCAGTTTCTTGGGGGGGCAGGGGGCTTCTAATGAAAAACTGTTTTTT. It encodes CASSFLGGQGASNEKLFF.

The rearrangement links TRBV7-9 to TRBJ1-2, with no clear D. This CDR3 has 13 residues. Germline V CDR1 and CDR2: SEHNR, FQNEAQ (reference sequence). With 5 bases removed from V and 6 bases from J, the gap between germline ends came to 13 bases. The CDR3 sequence: CASSGGELHGYTF. The CDR3, as DNA: TGTGCCAGCAGCGGAGGAGAACTTCATGGCTACACCTTC.

This clonotype has ten or more counts. This rearrangement joins TRBV24-1 to TRBJ2-3; perhaps TRBD1 as D (6 bases). Germline V CDR1 and CDR2: KGHDR, SFDVKD. The CDR3 consists of 16 residues. V was shortened by 1 base and J by 2 bases, with 12 bases between the two germline ends. CDR3 in amino acids: CATSDFNRDNTDTQYF. The CDR3 nucleotides read TGTGCCACCAGTGATTTTAACAGGGATAACACAGATACGCAGTATTTT.

This clonotype has a count of ten or more. The genes are TRBV6-6 and TRBJ1-1; unclear D gene. CDR3 length: 11 residues. V was cut by 7 bases and J by 1 base, with 4 bases left in between. Germline assignment: CDR1 MNHNY and CDR2 SVGAGI (reference sequence). CDR3 DNA sequence: TGTGCCAGCACGGAGAACACTGAAGCTTTCTTT. Its translation: CASTENTEAFF.

This clonotype has only one observation. This rearrangement joins TRBV3-1 to TRBJ1-1; tentatively, D is TRBD1 (6 bases). V lost 3 bases, J lost 6 bases, and 14 bases lay in between. This CDR3 spans 14 amino acids. Germline CDR1 reads LGHDT; CDR2 reads YNNKEL (reference sequence). CDR3 protein: CASSHRTAGPEAFF. The DNA for the CDR3 is TGTGCCAGCAGCCATCGGACAGCGGGCCCTGAAGCTTTCTTT.

The table lists this clonotype with a count of one. This may be a read error: a much more frequent sequence differs by one nucleotide. The chain couples TRBV7-8 to TRBJ2-3; unclear D gene. Per germline, CDR1 SGHVS and CDR2 FQNEAQ. The CDR3 consists of 16 residues. CDR3 nucleotides: TGTGCCAGCAGCTTAGCGCGGCCTGTGTATCCAGATATGCAGTATTTT. It codes for CASSLARPVYPDMQYF.

This chain joins TRBV20-1 and TRBJ1-2; possible D gene TRBD1, 6 bases. Per germline, CDR1 DFQATT and CDR2 SNEGSKA (reference sequence). CDR3 length: 12 residues. V was shortened by 3 bases and J by 13 bases, with 18 bases between the two germline ends. The CDR3 nucleotides are TGCAGTGCTAGTCGGGGGGGGCGAGGGCTCACCTTC. Translation: CSASRGGRGLTF.

This clonotype was seen a few times. The rearrangement links TRBV4-3 to TRBJ1-5, with TRBD1 identical over 9 bases. This CDR3 spans 15 amino acids. V shed 0 bases, J shed 6 bases, and the junction held 3 bases outside the gene matches. The germline gives CDR1 LGHNA, CDR2 YSLEER. CDR3 residues: CASSQDDRGSQPQHF. In DNA, the CDR3 is TGCGCCAGCAGCCAAGATGACAGGGGGAGTCAGCCCCAGCATTTT.

There are many counts of this clonotype. The chain joins TRBV7-8 to TRBJ1-2; TRBD1 agrees at 8 bases. Unmatched junction bases numbered 7, after V lost 4 bases and J lost 3 bases. The CDR3 is 15 residues long. Looked up from germline, CDR1 is SGHVS and CDR2 is FQNEAQ. DNA of the CDR3: TGTGCCAGCAGCTATACCGGGACAGGATACTATGGCTACACCTTC. Translated, it gives CASSYTGTGYYGYTF.

This clonotype occurred a few times. The chain carries TRBV6-5 and TRBJ1-1; D is perhaps TRBD1 (5 bases). CDR1 MNHEY and CDR2 SVGAGI come from the germline V gene. V shed 6 bases and J shed 11 bases, with 19 bases lying between them. CDR3 length equals 13 residues. CDR3 sequence: CASSRDQGLVAFF. The CDR3 DNA is TGTGCCAGCAGCCGAGACCAGGGACTGGTGGCTTTCTTT.